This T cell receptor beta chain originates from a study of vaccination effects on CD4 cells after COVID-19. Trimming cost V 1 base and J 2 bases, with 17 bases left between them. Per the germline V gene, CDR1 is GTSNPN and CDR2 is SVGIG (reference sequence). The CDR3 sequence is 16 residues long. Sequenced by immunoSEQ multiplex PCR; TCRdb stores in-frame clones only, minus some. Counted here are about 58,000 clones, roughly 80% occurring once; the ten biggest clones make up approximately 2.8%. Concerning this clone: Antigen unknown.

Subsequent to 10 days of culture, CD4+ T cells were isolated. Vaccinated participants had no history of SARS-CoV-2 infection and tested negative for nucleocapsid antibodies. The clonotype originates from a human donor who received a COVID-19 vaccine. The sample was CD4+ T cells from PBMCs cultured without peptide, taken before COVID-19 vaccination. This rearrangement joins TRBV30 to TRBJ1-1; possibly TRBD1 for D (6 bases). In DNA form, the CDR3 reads TGTGCCTGGAGTGATCCAACTCGGGGGGCAAACACTGAAGCTTTCTTT. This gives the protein CAWSDPTRGANTEAFF.